The 21 T cell receptor beta chains below come from one sample, sequenced in a study of glioma-infiltrating T cells. Amplification of TCR alpha and beta CDR3 regions from RNA used iRepertoire nested multiplex PCR. TCRdb processed the multiplex PCR reads anew with MiXCR; each CDR3 protein has one entry. The table records 400,000 or so distinct CDR3 sequences, roughly two fifths of them present only once. The sample consisted of glioma tissue, nonneoplastic brain tissue, or PBMCs (not recorded which). The receptors were sampled from a human donor with low-grade glioma or glioblastoma, undergoing nonglioma brain surgery, or in good health (not recorded which).

This rearrangement joins TRBV11-1 to TRBJ2-7; no firm D call. Trimming took 7 bases from V and 1 from J, leaving 8 bases between them. This CDR3 spans 12 amino acids. Germline V gives CDR1 SGHAT, CDR2 FQDESV (reference sequence). The CDR3 spells CASTPTSYEQYF. The CDR3 DNA sequence: TGTGCCAGCACTCCAACATCCTACGAGCAGTACTTC.

CDR3 in amino acids: CASSLPNEQFF. The CDR3, as DNA: TGTGCCAGTAGCCTTCCAAATGAGCAGTTCTTC. V and J are TRBV19 and TRBJ2-1, with D unresolved. CDR1 is LNHDA, CDR2 SQIVND, per germline (reference sequence). V lost 6 bases and J 7 bases, leaving 7 bases between the germline ends. This CDR3 has 11 residues.

This clonotype was counted between two and nine times. The chain employs TRBV28 and TRBJ1-2; D is possibly TRBD1 (6 bases). The CDR3 is made up of 15 amino acids. Per the germline V gene, CDR1 is MDHEN and CDR2 is SYDVKM. V lost 5 bases, J lost 4 bases, and 17 bases lay in between. CDR3 DNA: TGTGCCAGCAGTCTCCGTAGCCCACAGGGCTATGGCTACACCTTC. This codes for CASSLRSPQGYGYTF.

The sample holds a few counts of this clonotype. V and J are TRBV4-2 and TRBJ2-2; 9 positions match TRBD2. The length of the CDR3 is 17 residues. CDR1 is LGHNA and CDR2 is YNFKEQ in the germline V gene. Losses at the gene ends were 4 bases for V and 6 bases for J; bases not matched to a gene: 12. The CDR3 bases are TGTGCCAGCAGCCCCTCCGTAGCGGGAGATTGGGCCGGGGAGCTGTTTTTT. The encoded protein is CASSPSVAGDWAGELFF.

This clonotype was recorded many times. The chain links TRBV27 to TRBJ1-1, with a weak D call TRBD1 (5 bases). Germline lookup yields CDR1 MNHEY and CDR2 SMNVEV (reference sequence). CDR3 length equals 14 residues. The V and J ends lost 5 bases and 3 bases respectively, with 13 bases between them. The CDR3: CASSRRRGDTEAFF. The CDR3 DNA is TGTGCCAGCAGTCGAAGGCGGGGGGACACTGAAGCTTTCTTT.

This clonotype was counted many times. The rearrangement uses TRBV25-1 and TRBJ2-1; D not resolved. CDR3 length: 12 amino acids. From germline, CDR1 is MGHDK and CDR2 SYGVNS. The V gene lost 3 bases and the J gene lost 5 bases, with 5 bases spanning the gap. The CDR3 DNA reads TGTGCCAGCAGTGACGCGAACAATGAGCAGTTCTTC. This sequence encodes CASSDANNEQFF.

This clonotype turned up a few times. A much larger clone lies one base from this, so it may be a read error. CDR3 coding DNA: TGTGCCAGCCGTTACGGACAGGGACTCTATGGCTACACCTTC. Translation gives CASRYGQGLYGYTF. The chain couples TRBV28 to TRBJ1-2; 8 positions agree with TRBD1. Per germline, CDR1 MDHEN and CDR2 SYDVKM. The CDR3 spans 14 residues. J gave up 4 bases and V 8 bases, and 9 bases lay outside the gene matches.

A remark on this clonotype: A much larger clone lies one base from this, so it may be a read error. V usage is TRBV20-1 and J usage is TRBJ2-1; 10 nucleotides match TRBD2. This CDR3 has 17 residues. The germline V gene has CDR1 DFQATT and CDR2 SNEGSKA (reference sequence). The CDR3 spells CSARDLVRTSGHNKQFF. The CDR3 nucleotides are TGCAGTGCTAGAGATCTTGTGCGGACTAGCGGCCACAATAAGCAGTTCTTC.

A remark on this clonotype: With a much larger clone just one base away, this may be a read error. The J gene is TRBJ1-2, the V gene TRBV6-5; the D is unclear. CDR1 is MNHEY, CDR2 SVGAGI, per germline. V lost 8 bases, J lost 1 base, and 23 bases lay in between. The CDR3 consists of 17 residues. The CDR3 DNA sequence: TGTGCCAGCGCGTCACACCCGTCGTCGAGGGATAACTATGGCTACACCTTC. Its translation: CASASHPSSRDNYGYTF.

The chain uses TRBV28 and TRBJ1-1; the D gene is possibly TRBD1 (5 bases). Germline V gives CDR1 MDHEN, CDR2 SYDVKM. This CDR3 is 14 amino acids long. The ends were cut back, 7 bases at V and 4 bases at J, with 16 bases in the middle. This CDR3 reads CASTLRGVTTEAFF. In DNA, the CDR3 is TGTGCCAGCACCTTGCGGGGCGTTACCACTGAAGCTTTCTTT.

This clonotype has only one observation. The junction departs from the called germline gene at one end, perhaps through a read error. The chain is built from TRBV4-1 and TRBJ2-1; no clear D. Germline values: CDR1 MGHRA, CDR2 YSYEKL. The CDR3 runs to 15 residues. The CDR3 protein is CASSQEAVNYNKQFF. In DNA form, the CDR3 reads TGCGCCAGCAGCCAAGAAGCTGTGAACTACAATAAGCAGTTCTTC.

The rearrangement links TRBV28 to TRBJ2-3; D remains unclear. CDR1 and CDR2 from the germline V gene are MDHEN and SYDVKM. V gave up 9 bases and J gave up 4 bases, with 17 bases separating them. CDR3 length: 14 residues. CDR3 in amino acids: CASSSGRVADTQYF. The CDR3 nucleotides are TGTGCCAGTTCCTCCGGAAGGGTAGCAGATACGCAGTATTTT.

This chain joins TRBV6-2 or TRBV6-3 and TRBJ2-3; 13 bases match TRBD2. With V trimmed by 4 bases and J by 5 bases, 9 bases remained unmatched. CDR1 and CDR2 (germline): MNHEY, SVGEGT. This CDR3 region has 17 residues. CDR3 DNA sequence: TGTGCCAGCAGTTCCCCTCCGACTAGCGGGAGGAGAGATACGCAGTATTTT. Amino acid sequence: CASSSPPTSGRRDTQYF.

This clonotype was observed a handful of times. This chain uses TRBV27 with TRBJ2-3, with TRBD2 as a possible D gene (6 bases). The CDR3 totals 14 residues. V dropped 1 base and J dropped 3 bases, with 8 bases sitting between them. In germline, CDR1 is MNHEY, CDR2 SMNVEV (reference sequence). The CDR3 reads CASSLWGVTDTQYF. The CDR3 DNA reads as TGTGCCAGCAGTTTATGGGGGGTAACAGATACGCAGTATTTT.

The sample holds a few counts of this clonotype. The chain is built from TRBV7-2 and TRBJ2-7; 10 nucleotides agree with TRBD2. The junction had 4 bases not matched to a gene; V was cut back by 5 bases and J by 0 bases. The germline gives CDR1 SGHTA, CDR2 FQGNSA. This CDR3 region has 15 residues. The CDR3 reads CASSISSGSSYEQYF. CDR3 coding DNA: TGTGCCAGCAGCATATCTAGCGGGAGCTCCTACGAGCAGTACTTC.

V is TRBV7-2 and J is TRBJ2-3; D gene ambiguous. Trimming stripped 4 bases from V and 0 bases from J, with 11 bases between. Germline lookup yields CDR1 SGHTA and CDR2 FQGNSA. There are 15 residues in the CDR3. The CDR3 DNA is TGTGCCAGCAGCTACTGGGCGGAAAGCACAGATACGCAGTATTTT. Translating gives CASSYWAESTDTQYF.

To note about this clonotype: The conserved phenylalanine or tryptophan normally closing the CDR3 is absent here, so this likely arose from a read error. This chain links TRBV6-2 or TRBV6-3 with TRBJ2-1; 7 bases line up with TRBD2. J was trimmed by 0 bases and V by 2 bases; bases with no gene match: 1. Per germline, CDR1 MNHEY and CDR2 SVGEGT. The CDR3 extends over 15 amino acids. This chain's CDR3 is CASSYGGSSYNEQFL. CDR3 nucleotide sequence: TGTGCCAGCAGTTACGGCGGGAGCTCCTACAATGAGCAGTTCCTC.

The chain joins TRBV7-2 to TRBJ1-4; 10 nucleotides line up with TRBD1. After removal of 0 bases from V and 14 bases from J, the junction contained 3 bases not matched to a gene. CDR1 and CDR2 from the germline V gene are SGHTA and FQGNSA. This CDR3 region has 13 residues. CDR3 nucleotides: TGTGCCAGCAGCTTAGCGGGACAGGGGCCTCTGTTTTTT. It specifies CASSLAGQGPLFF. Looking up the rest from reference TRBV7-2 and TRBJ1-4 gives the full variable domain: GAGVSQSPSNKVTEKGKDVELRCDPISGHTALYWYRQSLGQGLEFLIYFQGNSAPDKSGLPSDRFSAERTGGSVSTLTIQRTQQEDSAVYLCASSLAGQGPLFFGSGTQLSVL.

This clonotype was seen at least ten times. The chain has TRBV20-1 and TRBJ2-1, with D possibly being TRBD1 (6 bases). Trimming cost V 5 bases and J 7 bases, with 15 bases left between them. The CDR3 is made up of 13 amino acids. Germline V lookup: CDR1 DFQATT, CDR2 SNEGSKA (reference sequence). The CDR3 reads CSALGANGNEQFF. CDR3 DNA sequence: TGCAGTGCTCTGGGGGCAAACGGGAATGAGCAGTTCTTC.

Turning to this clonotype: Possible read error: a much larger clone is one base away. Written as DNA, the CDR3 is TGTGCCAGCAGTGGCGCCAGGGAGCTGTTTTTT. Its protein is CASSGARELFF. The V and J genes are TRBV6-5 and TRBJ2-2; D remains ambiguous. The CDR3 is 11 residues long. V was shortened by 5 bases and J by 9 bases, with 7 bases between the two germline ends. The germline V gene encodes CDR1 MNHEY and CDR2 SVGAGI.

This clonotype showed up just a few times. The chain's CDR3 is CASSHGQSYGYTF. CDR3 DNA sequence: TGCGCCAGCAGCCACGGACAGAGCTATGGCTACACCTTC. The chain couples TRBV4-1 to TRBJ1-2, with D possibly being TRBD1 (6 bases). V lost 3 bases and J 4 bases, leaving 9 bases between the germline ends. There are 13 residues in the CDR3. Per the germline V gene, CDR1 is MGHRA and CDR2 is YSYEKL.